The source of this T cell receptor (beta chain) is a study of identical twins. The CDR3 extends over 18 amino acids. J lost 2 bases, V lost 5 bases, and 12 bases had no gene match. Per germline, CDR1 SGHAT and CDR2 FQDESV (reference sequence). MiXCR, applied by TCRdb to the 5' RACE reads, yields one record per CDR3 protein. The table records 230,000 or so distinct CDR3 sequences, around 8.8% of them present only once. This clonotype was seen ten or more times. The sample was also linked to a second study, of yellow fever vaccine responses in identical twins.

The chain carries TRBV11-1 and TRBJ2-3; 11 bases line up with TRBD2. Sequencing was done on a sample of CD8+ T cells sorted from blood. This clonotype was sampled from a woman aged 18-29 years in good health. This chain's CDR3 is CASSTTSLAGGLTDTQYF. CDR3 in DNA: TGTGCCAGCAGCACTACCTCTCTAGCGGGGGGCCTCACAGATACGCAGTATTTT. Based on the CDR3 plus reference TRBV11-1 and TRBJ2-3, the full variable domain is EAEVAQSPRYKITEKSQAVAFWCDPISGHATLYWYRQILGQGPELLVQFQDESVVDDSQLPKDRFSAERLKGVDSTLKIQPAELGDSAMYLCASSTTSLAGGLTDTQYFGPGTRLTVL.